The 7 T cell receptor beta chains in this list originate from one sample, sequenced in a study of a mutant IDH1 vaccine in newly diagnosed glioma. Time point: baseline, week 1 (first vaccination visit). Treatment: pre-vaccination baseline after standard-of-care therapy. Profiling relied on immunoSEQ multiplex PCR, and the TCRdb table lists in-frame clones only, not all of them. The sample lists 60,000 to 75,000 clones; roughly 78% were seen once. This specimen was PBMCs, taken from a glioma patient treated with radiotherapy, temozolomide or both. Receptors originate from a man in his fifties with glioma.

This chain uses TRBV4-1 with TRBJ2-3; TRBD1 or TRBD2 may be the D gene (5 bases each). The germline V gene encodes CDR1 MGHRA and CDR2 YSYEKL. V lost 1 base and J lost 2, with 10 bases in between. This CDR3 comprises 15 residues. The chain's CDR3 is CASSQGGADTDTQYF. The CDR3, as DNA: TGCGCCAGCAGCCAAGGAGGGGCGGACACAGATACGCAGTATTTT.

The chain uses TRBV9 and TRBJ2-7; maybe TRBD2 (6 bases). V was shortened by 2 bases and J by 2 bases, with 17 bases between the two germline ends. Per the germline V gene, CDR1 is SGDLS and CDR2 is YYNGEE. CDR3 length: 16 residues. CDR3 residues: CASSVPKEGRAYEQYF. Here the CDR3 DNA reads TGTGCCAGCAGCGTCCCCAAGGAGGGCAGGGCCTACGAGCAGTACTTC. Complete variable domain (other parts from reference TRBV9 and TRBJ2-7): DSGVTQTPKHLITATGQRVTLRCSPRSGDLSVYWYQQSLDQGLQFLIQYYNGEERAKGNILERFSAQQFPDLHSELNLSSLELGDSALYFCASSVPKEGRAYEQYFGPGTRLTVT.

The chain is built from TRBV9 and TRBJ2-7; D gene ambiguous. CDR1 is SGDLS and CDR2 is YYNGEE in the germline V gene. This CDR3 is 15 amino acids long. V dropped 0 bases and J dropped 1 base, with 11 bases sitting between them. The CDR3 DNA reads TGTGCCAGCAGCGTAGAGGTGGGCGGATCCTACGAGCAGTACTTC. Its translation: CASSVEVGGSYEQYF.

This sequence joins TRBV11-3 and TRBJ2-7, with 7 bases aligning to TRBD2. The CDR3 has 12 amino acids. Germline trimming cut 3 bases from V and 6 bases from J; bases unmatched to any gene: 2. CDR1 and CDR2 (germline): SGHNT, YENEEA. CDR3 protein: CASSLGGGEQYF. The CDR3 bases are TGTGCCAGCAGCTTGGGGGGGGGCGAGCAGTACTTC.

J is TRBJ1-4 and V is TRBV9; 10 bases match TRBD1. The ends lost 5 bases at V and 4 bases at J; junction bases unmatched: 8. The CDR3 loop spans 16 amino acids. Per germline, CDR1 SGDLS and CDR2 YYNGEE. This CDR3 is CASSPGTGVYNEKLFF. The CDR3 region has the DNA TGTGCCAGCAGTCCCGGGACAGGGGTCTATAATGAAAAACTGTTTTTT.

The rearrangement joins TRBV5-6 to TRBJ2-2, with 7 bases aligning to TRBD1. Per the germline V gene, CDR1 is SGHDT and CDR2 is YYEEEE. Germline trimming cut 7 bases from V and 4 bases from J; bases unmatched to any gene: 4. The CDR3 has 13 residues. CDR3: CASVPGGTGELFF. CDR3 nucleotides: TGTGCCAGCGTCCCAGGGGGCACCGGGGAGCTGTTTTTT.

The J gene is TRBJ2-5, the V gene TRBV7-2; 8 bases are shared with TRBD1. CDR3 length: 14 residues. CDR1 is SGHTA and CDR2 is FQGNSA in the germline V gene. The V gene end was trimmed by 5 bases and the J gene end by 4 bases; junction bases not matched to a gene: 6. The chain's CDR3 is CASSIGQGGETQYF. The CDR3 region has the DNA TGTGCCAGCAGCATCGGACAGGGAGGAGAGACCCAGTACTTC.